A single sample gave rise to the 20 T cell receptor beta chains below, sequenced in a study of Graves' ophthalmopathy and Graves' hyperthyroidism. Amplification from RNA transcripts yielded the TCR beta CDR3 regions. The library came from an HTBI-primed first-round RT-PCR and a second-round multiplex PCR. From the multiplex PCR reads, TCRdb called clonotypes with MiXCR, one entry per CDR3 protein. The table records approximately 210,000 distinct CDR3 sequences, just under 30% of them present only once. Material for sequencing was peripheral blood. The receptors stem from a middle-aged man with Graves' ophthalmopathy.

Of note for this clonotype: A single base separates this from a much larger clone, so it may be a read error. Since no conserved phenylalanine or tryptophan closes the CDR3, a read error is the likely cause. The chain is built from TRBV20-1 and TRBJ2-7; D possibly matches TRBD1 or TRBD2 (5 bases each). The CDR3 loop spans 12 amino acids. CDR1 and CDR2 from the germline V gene are DFQATT and SNEGSKA (reference sequence). V was cut by 6 bases and J by 3 bases, with 12 bases left in between. DNA for the CDR3: TGCAGTGCGGGGGAGCGGCGCTACGAGCAGTACTCC. Amino acids: CSAGERRYEQYS.

This clonotype showed up many times. The chain has TRBV19 and TRBJ1-1, with 10 bases matching TRBD1. V lost 6 bases and J lost 5; bases outside the gene matches: 3. The CDR3 length is 13 residues. CDR1 and CDR2 (germline): LNHDA, SQIVND (reference sequence). CDR3 bases: TGTGCCAGTAGGGGGACAGGGGTTACTGAAGCTTTCTTT. It is translated as CASRGTGVTEAFF.

This sequence joins TRBV5-1 and TRBJ1-1; no clear D gene. The CDR3 runs to 12 residues. Per the germline V gene, CDR1 is SGHRS and CDR2 is YFSETQ. V gave up 1 base and J gave up 9 bases, with 10 bases separating them. CDR3 sequence reads: CASSLIGGQAFF. The CDR3 bases are TGCGCCAGCAGCTTGATTGGTGGCCAAGCTTTCTTT.

The sample holds many counts of this clonotype. The chain has TRBV11-1 and TRBJ2-5, with TRBD1 matching over 8 bases. Germline assignment: CDR1 SGHAT and CDR2 FQDESV (reference sequence). This CDR3 comprises 13 residues. Trimming cost V 5 bases and J 5 bases; bases outside gene matches: 4. The CDR3 loop is CASSNRDRETQYF. The DNA for the CDR3 is TGTGCCAGCAGCAACCGGGACAGGGAGACCCAGTACTTC.

This clonotype has at least ten counts. The V and J genes are TRBV7-3 and TRBJ2-4; 8 bases map to TRBD2. Trimming removed 3 bases from V and 8 bases from J; junction bases left unmatched: 3. Germline CDR1 is SGHTA and CDR2 is FQGTGA. This CDR3 region has 13 residues. CDR3 amino acids: CASSFTGGDIQYF. In DNA, the CDR3 is TGTGCCAGCAGCTTCACGGGAGGGGACATTCAGTACTTC.

Note on this clonotype: Just one base apart from a much larger clone, this may be a read error. The CDR3 loop reads CASSVRDSSYNEHFF. CDR3 in DNA: TGCGCCAGCAGCGTACGGGACAGCTCCTACAATGAGCATTTCTTC. The chain couples TRBV5-1 to TRBJ2-1; 7 nucleotides line up with TRBD1. The CDR3 loop spans 15 amino acids. Germline CDR1 and CDR2: SGHRS and YFSETQ.

There are many counts of this clonotype. The chain has TRBV15 and TRBJ2-5; the D gene is possibly TRBD1 (5 bases). V was clipped by 0 bases and J by 0 bases, with 14 bases between them. CDR3 length equals 17 residues. Germline loops: CDR1 LNHNV, CDR2 YYDKDF (reference sequence). The CDR3 here is CATSRDRGMTYQETQYF. The CDR3 DNA is TGTGCCACCAGCAGAGATAGGGGTATGACGTACCAAGAGACCCAGTACTTC.

This rearrangement joins TRBV28 to TRBJ2-5; D gene unclear. CDR1 and CDR2 (germline): MDHEN, SYDVKM. CDR3 length: 13 amino acids. The V and J ends lost 5 bases and 5 bases respectively, with 12 bases between them. This CDR3 reads CASSRTFLETQYF. CDR3 bases: TGTGCCAGCAGTCGGACCTTTCTCGAGACCCAGTACTTC.

This clonotype was seen at least ten times. This sequence joins TRBV6-2 or TRBV6-3 and TRBJ2-5; 8 positions match TRBD2. There are 15 residues in the CDR3. CDR1 is MNHEY, CDR2 SVGEGT, per germline. V shed 9 bases and J 2 bases; nucleotides not matched to a gene: 11. CDR3 sequence: CARNPGAGGQETQYF. The CDR3 bases are TGTGCCAGGAACCCCGGGGCGGGAGGTCAAGAGACCCAGTACTTC.

This clonotype was recorded many times. The chain links TRBV30 to TRBJ2-7, with D tentatively TRBD2 (6 bases). The V and J ends lost 1 base and 5 bases respectively, with 18 bases between them. The germline V gene encodes CDR1 GTSNPN and CDR2 SVGIG (reference sequence). This CDR3 contains 15 residues. CDR3 in amino acids: CAWSELASGLDEQYF. DNA for the CDR3: TGTGCCTGGAGTGAACTAGCAAGTGGGCTGGACGAGCAGTACTTC.

This clonotype was recorded many times. J is TRBJ1-1 and V is TRBV20-1; TRBD1 is a possible D gene (5 bases). V lost 2 bases and J lost 4, with 14 bases in between. This CDR3 has 14 amino acids. Germline CDR1 and CDR2: DFQATT and SNEGSKA (reference sequence). CDR3 residues: CSARYGSRGTEAFF. For the CDR3, the DNA is TGCAGTGCTAGATATGGGTCTAGGGGCACTGAAGCTTTCTTT.

This clonotype was seen at least ten times. The chain is built from TRBV20-1 and TRBJ1-5, with 7 bases aligning to TRBD1. Trimming cost V 3 bases and J 1 base; bases outside gene matches: 3. This CDR3 contains 14 residues. Germline CDR1 DFQATT, CDR2 SNEGSKA (reference sequence). CDR3 sequence: CSASKGQSNQPQHF. The CDR3 bases are TGCAGTGCTAGTAAGGGACAGAGCAATCAGCCCCAGCATTTT.

The sample holds one count of this clonotype. The chain is built from TRBV7-9 and TRBJ2-5, with unresolved D. Trimming removed 1 base at V and 4 bases at J, with 13 bases between. From germline, CDR1 is SEHNR and CDR2 FQNEAQ (reference sequence). The CDR3 length is 15 residues. The CDR3 spells CASSLGSGWIETQYF. Written as DNA, the CDR3 is TGTGCCAGCAGCTTAGGCTCAGGTTGGATAGAGACCCAGTACTTC.

Many counts were recorded for this clonotype. This chain connects TRBV7-3 to TRBJ2-5; the D gene is possibly TRBD2 (6 bases). Trimming took off 5 bases at V and 4 bases at J, with 11 bases between the two ends. The germline V gene encodes CDR1 SGHTA and CDR2 FQGTGA. The CDR3 totals 13 residues. CDR3 loop: CASSVGGGETQYF. The CDR3 DNA follows: TGTGCCAGCAGCGTCGGGGGTGGAGAGACCCAGTACTTC.

This clonotype was seen repeatedly, ten times or more. This chain's CDR3 is CASSFLGDEAFF. The CDR3 nucleotides read TGCGCCAGCAGCTTCCTCGGGGATGAAGCTTTCTTT. The J gene is TRBJ1-1, the V gene TRBV5-1; D ambiguous. CDR1 SGHRS and CDR2 YFSETQ come from the germline V gene. The CDR3 is 12 amino acids. V lost 2 bases and J lost 7, with 9 bases in between.

This clonotype was picked up many times. One end of the junction is discordant with germline, which a read error may explain. The chain joins TRBV6-1 to TRBJ2-5; the D call may be TRBD1 or TRBD2 (5 bases each). This CDR3 has 16 residues. The germline V gene encodes CDR1 MNHNS and CDR2 SASEGT. The CDR3 region is CASSEAMGVRTETQYF. CDR3 coding DNA: TGTGCCAGCAGCGAAGCGATGGGGGTCCGAACGGAGACCCAGTACTTC.

The chain recombines TRBV7-2 with TRBJ1-3; no definite D call. This CDR3 spans 14 amino acids. V lost 3 bases and J lost 4, with 10 bases in between. CDR1 SGHTA and CDR2 FQGNSA come from the germline V gene. CDR3 sequence: CASSFWTGGNTIYF. CDR3 nucleotide sequence: TGTGCCAGCAGCTTCTGGACGGGAGGAAACACCATATATTTT.

V and J are TRBV12-3 or TRBV12-4 and TRBJ1-2; D unresolved. The CDR3 covers 14 residues. Trimming cost V 6 bases and J 0 bases, with 11 bases left between them. In nucleotides, the CDR3 is TGTGCCAGCAGCCGGCGGGAACCTAACTATGGCTACACCTTC. As protein: CASSRREPNYGYTF.

This chain connects TRBV6-1 to TRBJ1-5; TRBD1 is a possible D gene (5 bases). The CDR3 is made up of 13 amino acids. The germline CDR1 and CDR2 sequences are MNHNS and SASEGT. V was clipped by 3 bases and J by 5 bases, with 8 bases between them. The CDR3 DNA is TGTGCCAGCAGTGATTTCAGGGATCAGCCCCAGCATTTT. It is translated as CASSDFRDQPQHF.

The chain is built from TRBV4-2 and TRBJ2-5; no clear D gene. Deletions cut 8 bases from V and 1 base from J, with 17 bases between. The CDR3 totals 15 residues. Germline V gene data show CDR1 as LGHNA and CDR2 as YNFKEQ. In nucleotides, the CDR3 is TGTGCCAGCGCCCTGGGTGTGGGCCCCCAAGAGACCCAGTACTTC. Residues: CASALGVGPQETQYF.